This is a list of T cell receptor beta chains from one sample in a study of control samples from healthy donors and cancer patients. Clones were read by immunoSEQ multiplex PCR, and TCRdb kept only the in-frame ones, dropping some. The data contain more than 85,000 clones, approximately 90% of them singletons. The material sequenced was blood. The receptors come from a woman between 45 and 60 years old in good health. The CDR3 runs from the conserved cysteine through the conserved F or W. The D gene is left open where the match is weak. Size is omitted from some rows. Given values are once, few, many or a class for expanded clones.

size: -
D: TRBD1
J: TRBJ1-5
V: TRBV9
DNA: TGTGCCAGCAGCGTGGGGACAGGGACAGGTCAGCCCCAGCATTTT
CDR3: CASSVGTGTGQPQHF

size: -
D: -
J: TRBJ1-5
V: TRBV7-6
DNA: TGTGCCAGCAGCTTATCTTTGGGGGTGAATCAGCCCCAGCATTTT
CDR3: CASSLSLGVNQPQHF

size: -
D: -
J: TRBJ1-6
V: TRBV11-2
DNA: TGTGCCAGCAGCTTATACCCATTGGATAAAGAAAGCGGATCACCCCTCCACTTT
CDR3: CASSLYPLDKESGSPLHF

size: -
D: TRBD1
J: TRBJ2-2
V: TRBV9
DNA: TGTGCCAGCAGCGGCGCCGGGACAGCGAACACCGGGGAGCTGTTTTTT
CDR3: CASSGAGTANTGELFF

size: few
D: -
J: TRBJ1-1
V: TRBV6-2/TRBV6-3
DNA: TGTGCCAGCAGTTACAGGAGACGGGAGGCTGAAGCTTTCTTT
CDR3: CASSYRRREAEAFF

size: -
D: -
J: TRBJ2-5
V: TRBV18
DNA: TGTGCCAGCTCACCACCCGTCCAAGAGACCCAGTACTTC
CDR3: CASSPPVQETQYF

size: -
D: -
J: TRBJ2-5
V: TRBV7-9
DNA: TGTGCCAGCAGCGATCGGGACTTCGAGACCCAGTACTTC
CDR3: CASSDRDFETQYF

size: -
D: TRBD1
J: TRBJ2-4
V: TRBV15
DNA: TGTGCCACCAGCAGAGAGCCCCCACGGACAGGGGGCGGAAAAAACATTCAGTACTTC
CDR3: CATSREPPRTGGGKNIQYF

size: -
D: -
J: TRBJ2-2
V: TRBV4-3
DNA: TGCGCCAGCAGTAAAGGGCGGGTGCGCACCGGGGAGCTGTTTTTT
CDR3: CASSKGRVRTGELFF

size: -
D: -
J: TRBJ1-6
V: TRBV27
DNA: TGTGCCAGCAGTTTATCTGTTATTAGCTCCTATAATTCACCCCTCCACTTT
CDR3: CASSLSVISSYNSPLHF

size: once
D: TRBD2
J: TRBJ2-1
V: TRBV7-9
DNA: TGTGCCAGCAGCCAGGCGCTAGCGGGGTACAATGAGCAGTTCTTC
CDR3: CASSQALAGYNEQFF

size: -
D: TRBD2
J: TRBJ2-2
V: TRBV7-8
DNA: TGTGCCAGCAGGTCCCCCGCCCCGTTGCGGGGGGGCCGGGTGACCGGGGAGCTGTTTTTT
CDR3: CASRSPAPLRGGRVTGELFF

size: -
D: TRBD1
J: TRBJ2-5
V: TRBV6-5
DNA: TGTGCCAGCAGTTACCCACAGGGGAAGGTCCAGTACTTC
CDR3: CASSYPQGKVQYF

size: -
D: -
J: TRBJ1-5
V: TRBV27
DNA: TGTGCCAGCAGTTCCTCCCTTAGCAATCAGCCCCAGCATTTT
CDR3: CASSSSLSNQPQHF

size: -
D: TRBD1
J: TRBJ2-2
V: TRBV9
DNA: TGTGCCAGCAGCCAGGGGGCCGGCGACTTCGGGGAGCTGTTTTTT
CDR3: CASSQGAGDFGELFF

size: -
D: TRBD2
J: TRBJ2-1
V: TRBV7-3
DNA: TGTGCCAGCAGCTTGCGGGGACTAGCGGACAATGAGCAGTTCTTC
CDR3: CASSLRGLADNEQFF

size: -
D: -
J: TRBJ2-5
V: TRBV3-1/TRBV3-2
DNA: TGTGCCAGCAGCACCCGGGGCGCCATGGACCAGTACTTC
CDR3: CASSTRGAMDQYF

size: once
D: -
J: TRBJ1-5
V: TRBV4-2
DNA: TGTGCCAGCAGCCAAGGGCCGGGCAGCAATCAGCCCCAGCATTTT
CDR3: CASSQGPGSNQPQHF

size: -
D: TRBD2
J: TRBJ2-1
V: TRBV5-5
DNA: TGTGCCAGCAGCTTGACTAGCGGGGGTTACAATGAGCAGTTCTTC
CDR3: CASSLTSGGYNEQFF

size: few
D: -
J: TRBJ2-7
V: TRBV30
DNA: TGTGCCTGGAGCGCACTGGGGCGGTACGAGCAGTACTTC
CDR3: CAWSALGRYEQYF

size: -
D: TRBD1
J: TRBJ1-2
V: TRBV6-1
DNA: TGTGCCAGCAGTGTCGGTTTCATAGGGGGCGTGGGCTCCTTCTACACCTTC
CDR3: CASSVGFIGGVGSFYTF

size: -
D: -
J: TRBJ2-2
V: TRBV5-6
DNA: TGTGCCAGCAGCGGCGGTAGGGGGAACACCGGGGAGCTGTTTTTT
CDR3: CASSGGRGNTGELFF

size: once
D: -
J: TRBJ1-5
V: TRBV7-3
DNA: TGTGCCAGCAGCTTATGCAGGGAAGCTATGTCTCAGCCCCAGCATTTT
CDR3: CASSLCREAMSQPQHF

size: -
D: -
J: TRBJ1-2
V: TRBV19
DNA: TGTGCCAGTAGCTCCAAAACGGCGGGAACCTATGGCTACACCTTC
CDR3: CASSSKTAGTYGYTF

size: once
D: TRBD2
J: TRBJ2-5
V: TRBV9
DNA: TGTGCCAGCAGCGTTTTGCCTAGCGGGGTCGAGACCCAGTACTTC
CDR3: CASSVLPSGVETQYF

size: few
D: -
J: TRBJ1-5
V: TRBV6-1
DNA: TGTGCCAGCAGTGAAGTAATCCGAAACAATCAGCCCCAGCATTTT
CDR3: CASSEVIRNNQPQHF

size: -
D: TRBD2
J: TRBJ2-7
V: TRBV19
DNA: TGTGCCAGTAGTTGGTCTCTAGCGGACGAGCAGTACTTC
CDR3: CASSWSLADEQYF

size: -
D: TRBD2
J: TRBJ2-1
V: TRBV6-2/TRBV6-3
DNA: TGTGCCAGCAGTTACACTAGGACTAGCGGATACAATGAGCAGTTCTTC
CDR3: CASSYTRTSGYNEQFF

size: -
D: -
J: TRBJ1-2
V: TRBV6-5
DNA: TGTGCCAGCAGTACCGCCCGGGGCGGTGGCTACACCTTC
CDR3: CASSTARGGGYTF

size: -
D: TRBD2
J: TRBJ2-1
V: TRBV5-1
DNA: TGCGCCAGCAGCTTATCCTCGCGCGGACTAGCGATTGTCTACAATGAGCAGTTCTTC
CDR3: CASSLSSRGLAIVYNEQFF

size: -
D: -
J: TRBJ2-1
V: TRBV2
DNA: TGTGCCAGCAGTGCCGGGACCGGGGATGAGCAGTTCTTC
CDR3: CASSAGTGDEQFF

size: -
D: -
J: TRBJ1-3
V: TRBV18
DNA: TGTGCCAGCTCACCACGATACTCGAGCTCTGGAAACACCATATATTTT
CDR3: CASSPRYSSSGNTIYF

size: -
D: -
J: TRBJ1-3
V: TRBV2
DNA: TGTGCCAGCACAAGACTCTCTGGAAACACCATATATTTT
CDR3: CASTRLSGNTIYF

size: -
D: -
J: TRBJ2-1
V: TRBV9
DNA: TGTGCCAGCAGCCCCCGGGGATCGAGCTCCTACAATGAGCAGTTCTTC
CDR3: CASSPRGSSSYNEQFF

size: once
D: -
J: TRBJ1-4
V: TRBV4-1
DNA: TGCGCCAGCAGCTTCCATGAAAAACTGTTTTTT
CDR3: CASSFHEKLFF

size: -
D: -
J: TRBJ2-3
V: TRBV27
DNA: TGTGCCAGCAGTATAATGGACGGAAACACAGATACGCAGTATTTT
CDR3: CASSIMDGNTDTQYF

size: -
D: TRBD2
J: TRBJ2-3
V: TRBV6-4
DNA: TGTGCCAGCAGTGACACTAGCGGGGGGGCCGATACGCAGTATTTT
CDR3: CASSDTSGGADTQYF

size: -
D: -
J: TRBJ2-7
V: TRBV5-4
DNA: TGTGCCAGCAGCTTACGGGTTGGGTCGGACGAGCAGTACTTC
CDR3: CASSLRVGSDEQYF

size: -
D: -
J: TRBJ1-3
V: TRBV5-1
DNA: TGCGCCAGCAGCTTGGAGGGTAACTCTGGAAACACCATATATTTT
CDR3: CASSLEGNSGNTIYF

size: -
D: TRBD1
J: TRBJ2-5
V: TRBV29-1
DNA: TGCAGCGTTGACCAACAGGGGGCGAGGGAGACCCAGTACTTC
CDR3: CSVDQQGARETQYF

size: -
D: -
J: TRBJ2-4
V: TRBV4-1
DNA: TGCGCCAGCAGCCAAGCGGTCGGCACCGCATTTGCCCGGAACATTCAGTACTTC
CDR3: CASSQAVGTAFARNIQYF

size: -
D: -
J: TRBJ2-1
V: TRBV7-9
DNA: TGTGCCAGCAGCTTAGAAATGGGCAGTGGGGGATACAATGAGCAGTTCTTC
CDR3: CASSLEMGSGGYNEQFF

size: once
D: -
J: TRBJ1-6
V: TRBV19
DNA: TGTGCCAGTAGTAATTCACTTTGGACGTCACCCCTCCACTTT
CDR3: CASSNSLWTSPLHF

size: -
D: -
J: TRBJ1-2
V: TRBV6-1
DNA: TGTGCCAGCAGTGAATTGCTTGTGGGGCGAGTCTTAGGTTTTAACTATGGCTACACCTTC
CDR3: CASSELLVGRVLGFNYGYTF

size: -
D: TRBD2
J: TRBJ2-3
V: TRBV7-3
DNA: TGTGCCAGCAGCCCGGTCGCGAGCGGGGGAAATACGCAGTATTTT
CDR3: CASSPVASGGNTQYF

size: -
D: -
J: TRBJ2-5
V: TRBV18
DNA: TGTGCCAGCTCACCCATACGCACGGAGGGGGAGACCCAGTACTTC
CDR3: CASSPIRTEGETQYF

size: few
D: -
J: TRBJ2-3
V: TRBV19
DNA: TGTGCCAGTAGCCCACCCGCTAGCACAGATACGCAGTATTTT
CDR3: CASSPPASTDTQYF

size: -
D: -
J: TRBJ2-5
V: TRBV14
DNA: TGTGCCAGCAGCCAACAGCTCCAAGAGACCCAGTACTTC
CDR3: CASSQQLQETQYF

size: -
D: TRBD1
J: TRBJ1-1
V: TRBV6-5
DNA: TGTGCCAGCAGTTACTTAACAGGGGGCTGGACTGAAGCTTTCTTT
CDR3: CASSYLTGGWTEAFF

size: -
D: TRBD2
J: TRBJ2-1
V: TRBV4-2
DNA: TGTGCCAGCAGCCAAGGACCAGGACTAGCAGATATAAATGAGCAGTTCTTC
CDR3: CASSQGPGLADINEQFF

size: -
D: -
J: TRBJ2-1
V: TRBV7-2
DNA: TGTGCCAGCACCTCCCTGGGGGTTGGCTCCTACAATGAGCAGTTCTTC
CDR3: CASTSLGVGSYNEQFF

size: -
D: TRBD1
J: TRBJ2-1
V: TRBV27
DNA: TGTGCCAGCAGTAACCCCCGGGACAGGGCCTACAATGAGCAGTTCTTC
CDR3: CASSNPRDRAYNEQFF

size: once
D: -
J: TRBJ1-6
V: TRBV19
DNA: TGTGCCAGTAGGACTACAGGGAGCTCCTATAATTCACCCCTCCACTTT
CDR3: CASRTTGSSYNSPLHF

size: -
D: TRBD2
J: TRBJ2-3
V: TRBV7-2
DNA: TGTGCCAGCAGCTTAGTCAGCGGGGGGGCCCCGTATTTT
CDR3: CASSLVSGGAPYF

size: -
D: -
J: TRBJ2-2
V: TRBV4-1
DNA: TGCGCCAGCAGCCAACGATCCTCCGGGAGTCCCGGGGAGCTGTTTTTT
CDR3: CASSQRSSGSPGELFF